This T cell receptor beta chain was sequenced during a study of blood T cell repertoires in COVID-19. CDR1 is SGHAT and CDR2 is FQNNGV in the germline V gene. The CDR3 covers 11 residues. The V and J ends lost 5 bases and 7 bases respectively, with 6 bases between them. Profiled with immunoSEQ multiplex PCR; TCRdb holds only in-frame clones, not every one. This table holds fewer than 95,000 clones, about nine tenths found once. Sequenced input: peripheral blood. This receptor was identified in a woman of 80 years or more with acute or convalescent COVID-19. This sequence joins TRBV11-2 and TRBJ2-1; D is unclear. The CDR3 spells CASSPQNEQFF. The CDR3 coding sequence is TGTGCCAGCAGCCCACAAAATGAGCAGTTCTTC.